This T cell receptor (beta chain) was observed in a study of cytomegalovirus exposure and HLA in healthy donors. Findings and caveats of the study: Under in vitro conditions, three CMV-associated chains were confirmed as specific for CMV antigens.

Deletions cut 11 bases from V and 3 bases from J, with 13 bases between. Germline loops: CDR1 SNHLY, CDR2 FYNNEI. The CDR3 contains 12 residues. Use of 60 Vbeta and 13 Jbeta primers characterized the PCR. Per the authors' pipeline: In a later analysis, 60 million to 90 million unique TCR beta chains included roughly 11 million shared by two or more donors. Sequencing was performed with immunoSEQ multiplex PCR; in TCRdb, only in-frame clones are kept and a portion is missing. The D gene and trimming were derived from the DNA, and the V and J assignments and clone size from that table. The repertoire has around 220,000 clones, 83% of them found once; the top ten carry around 1.4%. Notes on this clone: What it recognizes is unknown.

Sequencing used PBMCs. The gene calls are TRBV2 and TRBJ1-1; D may be TRBD1 (5 bases). The receptor was isolated from a girl aged 5 to 17 in good health and CMV-seronegative. The CDR3 bases are TGTGCCGCACCGGGGGGGGACACTGAAGCTTTCTTT. It codes for CAAPGGDTEAFF.